Presented here are 15 T cell receptor beta chains from one specimen sequenced in a study of T cell responses to AZD1222 COVID-19 vaccine. Here immunoSEQ multiplex PCR was the method, and the copy in TCRdb shows in-frame clones only, minus some. The table has around 99,000 clones, 88% seen once; the top ten hold 10% to 15%. The sequences come from peripheral blood, collected on day 0 of MenACWY control vaccination. The source of these receptors is an adult in good health.

The chain uses TRBV9 and TRBJ1-6; D is perhaps TRBD1 (6 bases). The V and J ends lost 2 bases and 2 bases respectively, with 8 bases between them. From germline, CDR1 is SGDLS and CDR2 YYNGEE. This CDR3 has 15 amino acids. CDR3 nucleotides: TGTGCCAGCAGCGTGGGGGCAACCTATAATTCACCCCTCCACTTT. This gives the protein CASSVGATYNSPLHF.

This chain links TRBV6-5 with TRBJ1-1, with D uncertain. This CDR3 region has 14 residues. Trimming took off 8 bases at V and 4 bases at J, with 17 bases between the two ends. Germline V lookup: CDR1 MNHEY, CDR2 SVGAGI. The chain's CDR3 is CASGLVYEATEAFF. CDR3 DNA: TGTGCCAGCGGCCTGGTCTATGAGGCCACTGAAGCTTTCTTT.

The genes are TRBV4-1 and TRBJ1-2; 8 nucleotides agree with TRBD1. The CDR3 runs to 15 residues. The germline V gene encodes CDR1 MGHRA and CDR2 YSYEKL. J lost 4 bases, V lost 1 base, and 5 bases had no gene match. CDR3 sequence (DNA): TGCGCCAGCAGCCAAGCGGCAGGGGGCGCCTATGGCTACACCTTC. As protein: CASSQAAGGAYGYTF.

V usage is TRBV5-1 and J usage is TRBJ2-2; 7 bases align to TRBD1. This CDR3 spans 16 amino acids. Germline V gene lookup returns CDR1 SGHRS and CDR2 YFSETQ. V shed 1 base, J shed 3 bases, and the junction held 6 bases outside the gene matches. The DNA of the CDR3 is TGCGCCAGCAGCTTGACAGGGGTAGTTTACACCGGGGAGCTGTTTTTT. This encodes CASSLTGVVYTGELFF.

The CDR3 reads CASSHEVGQGPNYGYTF. CDR3 DNA sequence: TGTGCCAGCAGCCACGAAGTAGGACAGGGTCCTAACTATGGCTACACCTTC. The gene calls are TRBV4-2 and TRBJ1-2; the match to TRBD1 covers 8 bases. V shed 3 bases, J shed 0 bases, and the junction held 9 bases outside the gene matches. Germline V gene sequence: CDR1 LGHNA, CDR2 YNFKEQ. The CDR3 runs 17 residues.

The V call is TRBV5-6, the J call TRBJ1-5; 10 nucleotides match TRBD1. V lost 4 bases and J lost 8; bases outside the gene matches: 3. The CDR3 consists of 13 residues. CDR1 and CDR2 (germline): SGHDT, YYEEEE. For the CDR3, the DNA is TGTGCCAGCAGCGGACAGGGGGTGAAGCCCCAGCATTTT. Amino acids: CASSGQGVKPQHF. The whole variable domain, filled in from reference TRBV5-6 and TRBJ1-5, reads DAGVTQSPTHLIKTRGQQVTLRCSPKSGHDTVSWYQQALGQGPQFIFQYYEEEERQRGNFPDRFSGHQFPNYSSELNVNALLLGDSALYLCASSGQGVKPQHFGDGTRLSIL.

The CDR3 region has the DNA TGTGCCAGTAGTATCTCTGGGGCCAACGTCCTGACTTTC. Translating gives CASSISGANVLTF. The chain links TRBV19 to TRBJ2-6; D remains unclear. CDR1 is LNHDA and CDR2 is SQIVND in the germline V gene (reference sequence). The ends were cut back, 3 bases at V and 0 bases at J, with 0 bases in the middle. CDR3 length: 13 residues.

The J gene is TRBJ1-1, the V gene TRBV11-2, with D tentatively TRBD1 (5 bases). V was shortened by 2 bases and J by 5 bases, with 15 bases between the two germline ends. The CDR3 is 15 residues long. The V gene's germline CDR1 is SGHAT and CDR2 FQNNGV. The CDR3 is CASSLYSGTGTEAFF. The CDR3 nucleotides read TGTGCCAGCAGCTTATATTCAGGGACCGGTACTGAAGCTTTCTTT.

Details on this clone: This clone may be a read error of a much larger clone one base away. In the same sample, other DNA sequences code for this CDR3. This chain uses TRBV11-2 with TRBJ2-7, with unresolved D. The V gene lost 4 bases and the J gene lost 1 base, with 2 bases spanning the gap. The CDR3 length is 11 residues. Germline CDR1 and CDR2: SGHAT and FQNNGV. The CDR3 bases are TGTGCCAGCAGCTCTTCCTACGAGCAGTACTTC. Protein product: CASSSSYEQYF.

The chain recombines TRBV19 with TRBJ2-7, with 7 nucleotides matching TRBD2. Unmatched junction bases numbered 9, after V lost 8 bases and J lost 2 bases. The germline V gene encodes CDR1 LNHDA and CDR2 SQIVND (reference sequence). CDR3 size: 14 residues. The CDR3 DNA follows: TGTGCCAGTGGACCGGGAGGAGGGACCTACGAGCAGTACTTC. Translated, it gives CASGPGGGTYEQYF.

CDR3: CASSIRRGLGGYTF. The DNA of the CDR3 is TGTGCCAGTAGTATACGCAGGGGGCTCGGCGGCTACACCTTC. This chain uses TRBV19 with TRBJ1-2; 8 positions agree with TRBD1. This CDR3 spans 14 amino acids. V trimming: 2 bases; J trimming: 8 bases; junction bases outside the gene matches: 7. Germline CDR1 reads LNHDA; CDR2 reads SQIVND (reference sequence).

This CDR3 is CASSPDRTFASNYGYTF. In DNA, the CDR3 is TGTGCCAGCAGTCCCGACAGAACGTTCGCAAGTAACTATGGCTACACCTTC. This rearrangement joins TRBV28 to TRBJ1-2, with D possibly being TRBD1 (5 bases). The V end was cut by 5 bases, the J end by 1 base, with 20 bases between. Germline V gene sequence: CDR1 MDHEN, CDR2 SYDVKM. This CDR3 region has 17 residues.

The J gene is TRBJ2-5, the V gene TRBV7-9; 10 bases match TRBD2. CDR3 length equals 14 residues. The germline V gene encodes CDR1 SEHNR and CDR2 FQNEAQ (reference sequence). With 5 bases clipped from V and 4 bases from J, the junction kept 4 bases outside the gene matches. The CDR3 DNA sequence: TGTGCCAGCAGCGCCCGGACTAGCGGAGAGACCCAGTACTTC. Translation: CASSARTSGETQYF.

The chain recombines TRBV29-1 with TRBJ1-5, with 8 bases fitting TRBD1. The V gene's germline CDR1 is SQVTM and CDR2 ANQGSEA. The CDR3 covers 15 residues. With V trimmed by 6 bases and J by 4 bases, 11 bases remained unmatched. The CDR3 protein is CSVGQGLSSNQPQHF. As DNA, the CDR3 is TGCAGCGTCGGACAGGGCCTTTCCTCTAATCAGCCCCAGCATTTT.

The CDR3 DNA follows: TGTGCCATCAGTGATGAATTTCCTCCCTACGAGCAGTACTTC. It translates to CAISDEFPPYEQYF. The chain has TRBV10-3 and TRBJ2-7; D is unresolved. The germline gives CDR1 ENHRY, CDR2 SYGVKD. The CDR3 has 14 residues. V was trimmed by 3 bases and J by 2 bases, leaving 11 bases between them.